Presented here are 3 T cell receptor beta chains from one specimen sequenced in a study of CD8 T cells in Susac syndrome. RNA amounts of about 0.5 to 1 ug underwent reverse transcription with random hexamers. TCRdb passed the immunoSEQ multiplex PCR reads through MiXCR, listing each CDR3 protein once. Among roughly 150,000 distinct CDR3 sequences listed, about 94% were seen once. The sequenced sample consisted of CD8+ T cells from PBMCs. The origin of the receptors is a human donor with multiple sclerosis.

Of note for this clonotype: At one end, the junction sequence differs from germline, possibly due to a read error. The CDR3 here is CASRLDQGGNQPQHF. CDR3 nucleotides: TGCGCCAGCAGATTGGACCAGGGAGGCAATCAGCCCCAGCATTTT. The rearrangement links TRBV5-1 to TRBJ1-5, with TRBD1 as a possible D gene (5 bases). This CDR3 contains 15 residues. Looked up from germline, CDR1 is SGHRS and CDR2 is YFSETQ.

The V gene is TRBV10-3, the J gene TRBJ2-7; D is perhaps TRBD1 or TRBD2 (5 bases each). This CDR3 region has 17 residues. Trimming stripped 6 bases from V and 2 bases from J, with 23 bases between. From germline, CDR1 is ENHRY and CDR2 SYGVKD. Here the CDR3 reads CAIRRLGSTGPTYEQYF. DNA of the CDR3: TGTGCCATCAGGAGACTTGGGAGCACAGGACCGACCTACGAGCAGTACTTC.

The genes are TRBV11-2 and TRBJ1-4; D may be TRBD1 (5 bases). V was shortened by 7 bases and J by 10 bases, with 13 bases between the two germline ends. The V gene's germline CDR1 is SGHAT and CDR2 FQNNGV. CDR3 length equals 12 residues. The CDR3 region has the DNA TGTGCCAGCAACGGGGCCAGAGGAAAACTGTTTTTT. Its translation: CASNGARGKLFF.